A selection of T cell receptor beta chains follows, all from one sample in a study of CD8+ T cells in alopecia areata. Here immunoSEQ multiplex PCR was the method, and the copy in TCRdb shows in-frame clones only, minus some. The sample carries about 150,000 clones, 50% to 65% recorded once. The starting material was CD8+ T cells sorted from blood, obtained at week 0. These receptors were taken from a human donor with alopecia areata. Each CDR3 is given with its conserved first and last residue. The D gene is left open where the match is weak. Size values are once, few and many counts, or a class for expanded clones, and some rows have none.

clone_size	d_call	v_call	cdr3_length	j_call	cdr3_aa
few	NA	TRBV5-1	15	TRBJ2-3	CASSLEASSTDTQYF
NA	TRBD1	TRBV4-3	18	TRBJ1-2	CASSQGLNRDREDDGYTF
NA	TRBD2	TRBV5-1	13	TRBJ2-7	CASRASGTTEQYF
NA	NA	TRBV29-1	14	TRBJ1-1	CSVERDGSYTEAFF
NA	NA	TRBV4-3	15	TRBJ1-1	CASSQAWGGDTEAFF
NA	NA	TRBV9	14	TRBJ2-7	CASSTYHGSYEQYF
few	TRBD1	TRBV29-1	14	TRBJ2-7	CSVESADRGYEQYF
few	NA	TRBV30	14	TRBJ2-3	CAWAGTPVFDTQYF
few	TRBD1	TRBV7-7	15	TRBJ2-5	CASSPRTGIQETQYF
NA	TRBD2	TRBV30	15	TRBJ2-1	CAWSLGTSGNNEQFF
NA	TRBD1	TRBV30	13	TRBJ2-2	CACVLQGAGELFF
NA	NA	TRBV29-1	12	TRBJ2-1	CSVDARANEQFF
NA	TRBD2	TRBV7-9	14	TRBJ2-1	CASERGGNYNEQFF
few	TRBD2	TRBV11-2	17	TRBJ2-1	CASSSTSGTSITTEQFF
NA	TRBD1	TRBV11-2	14	TRBJ2-7	CASNPGQGGYEQYF
NA	TRBD1	TRBV29-1	12	TRBJ1-2	CSATGSEYGYTF
few	TRBD1	TRBV14	14	TRBJ2-1	CASSQDRTGDEQFF
few	TRBD2	TRBV9	15	TRBJ2-3	CASSVSGGYTDTQYF
once	TRBD1	TRBV5-1	16	TRBJ1-2	CASRPGQGEGLGGYTF
NA	NA	TRBV30	10	TRBJ1-1	CAWRTYEAFF
few	NA	TRBV25-1	14	TRBJ1-1	CASSAQGKLAEAFF
few	NA	TRBV10-3	12	TRBJ1-1	CATTRGQTEAFF
few	NA	TRBV29-1	14	TRBJ2-3	CSPGPSRITDTQYF
NA	TRBD1	TRBV5-6	14	TRBJ1-1	CASSYPGQGRGAFF
NA	NA	TRBV25-1	15	TRBJ2-5	CASSDKQGKGETQYF
NA	NA	TRBV7-2	13	TRBJ2-1	CASSAYGGNEQFF
few	TRBD1	TRBV12-5	13	TRBJ1-2	CASGPGTGFGYTF